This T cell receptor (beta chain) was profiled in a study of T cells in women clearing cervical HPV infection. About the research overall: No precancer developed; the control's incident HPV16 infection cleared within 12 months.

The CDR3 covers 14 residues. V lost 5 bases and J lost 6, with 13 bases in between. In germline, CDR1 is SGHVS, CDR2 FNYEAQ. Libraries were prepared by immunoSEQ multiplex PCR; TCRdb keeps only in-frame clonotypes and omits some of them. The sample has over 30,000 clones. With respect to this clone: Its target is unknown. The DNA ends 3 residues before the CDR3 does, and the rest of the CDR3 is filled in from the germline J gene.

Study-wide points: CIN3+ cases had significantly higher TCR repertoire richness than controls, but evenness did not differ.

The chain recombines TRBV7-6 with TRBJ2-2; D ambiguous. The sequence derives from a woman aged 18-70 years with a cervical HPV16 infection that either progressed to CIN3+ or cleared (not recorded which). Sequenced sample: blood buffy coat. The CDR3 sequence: CASSPHPEAGELFF. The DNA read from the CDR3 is TGTGCCAGCAGCCCCCACCCCGAGGCCGGGGAG.